The TCR beta chain under discussion was sequenced for a study of early T cells in non-severe SARS-CoV-2 infection. Broader study findings: Private and CD4 specificities were missed by VDJdb matching, which favored anti-spike CD8 responses.

Attachment of unique molecular identifiers to individual cDNA molecules was performed. TCRdb analysed the 5' RACE reads with MiXCR anew, one entry per CDR3 protein. The sample shows more than 20,000 distinct CDR3 sequences, more than 4% of them seen only once. Trimming took off 6 bases at V and 1 base at J, with 18 bases between the two ends. The CDR3 length is 17 residues. In its sample, this clonotype is medium-sized. Its antigen is unidentified. The sample consisted of whole blood. This receptor was obtained from an adult who was a healthcare worker with PCR-confirmed SARS-CoV-2 infection or an uninfected control (not recorded which). The rearrangement uses TRBV12-3 or TRBV12-4 and TRBJ2-2; D is perhaps TRBD1 (5 bases). The CDR3 bases are TGTGCCAGCAGGCGATGGACACCCCTGCTGAACACCGGGGAGCTGTTTTTT. This encodes CASRRWTPLLNTGELFF.